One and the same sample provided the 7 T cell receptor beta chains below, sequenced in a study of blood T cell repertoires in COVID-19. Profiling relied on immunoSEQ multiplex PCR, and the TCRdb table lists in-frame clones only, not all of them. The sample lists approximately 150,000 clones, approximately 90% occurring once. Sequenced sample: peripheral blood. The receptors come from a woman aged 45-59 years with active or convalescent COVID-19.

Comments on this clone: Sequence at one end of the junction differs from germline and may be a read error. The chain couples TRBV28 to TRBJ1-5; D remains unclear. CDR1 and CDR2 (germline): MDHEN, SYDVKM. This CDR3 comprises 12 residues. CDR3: CASSLVLPGIVF. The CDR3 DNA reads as TGTGCCAGCAGTCTCGTCCTCCCCGGGATAGTGTTT. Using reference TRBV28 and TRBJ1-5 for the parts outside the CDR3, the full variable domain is DVKVTQSSRYLVKRTGEKVFLECVQDMDHENMFWYRQDPGLGLRLIYFSYDVKMKEKGDIPEGYSVSREKKERFSLILESASTNQTSMYLCASSLVLPGIVFGDGTRLSIL.

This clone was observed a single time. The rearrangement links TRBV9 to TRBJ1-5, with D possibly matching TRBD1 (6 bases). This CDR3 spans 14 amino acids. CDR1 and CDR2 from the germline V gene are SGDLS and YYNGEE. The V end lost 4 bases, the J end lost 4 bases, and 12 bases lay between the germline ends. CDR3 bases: TGTGCCAGCAGCCCAGGACAGCCGAATCAGCCCCAGCATTTT. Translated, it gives CASSPGQPNQPQHF.

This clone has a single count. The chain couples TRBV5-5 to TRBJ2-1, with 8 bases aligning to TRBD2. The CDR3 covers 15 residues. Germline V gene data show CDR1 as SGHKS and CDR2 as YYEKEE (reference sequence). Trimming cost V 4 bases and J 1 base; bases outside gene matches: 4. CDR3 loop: CASSATSGSYNEQFF. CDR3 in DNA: TGTGCCAGCAGCGCAACTAGCGGATCCTACAATGAGCAGTTCTTC. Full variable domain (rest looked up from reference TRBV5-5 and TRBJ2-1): DAGVTQSPTHLIKTRGQQVTLRCSPISGHKSVSWYQQVLGQGPQFIFQYYEKEERGRGNFPDRFSARQFPNYSSELNVNALLLGDSALYLCASSATSGSYNEQFFGPGTRLTVL.

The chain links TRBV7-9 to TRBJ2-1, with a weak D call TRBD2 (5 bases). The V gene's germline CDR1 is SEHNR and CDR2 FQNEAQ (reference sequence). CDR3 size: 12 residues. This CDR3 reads CSAGNSYNEQFF. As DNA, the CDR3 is TGTAGCGCCGGGAACTCCTACAATGAGCAGTTCTTC.

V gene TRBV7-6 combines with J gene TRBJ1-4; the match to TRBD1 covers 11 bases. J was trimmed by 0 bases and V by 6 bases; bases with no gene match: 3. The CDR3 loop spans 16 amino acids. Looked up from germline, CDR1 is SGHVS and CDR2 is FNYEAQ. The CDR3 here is CASRRTGGSTNEKLFF. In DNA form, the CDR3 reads TGTGCCAGCAGACGGACAGGGGGCTCAACTAATGAAAAACTGTTTTTT. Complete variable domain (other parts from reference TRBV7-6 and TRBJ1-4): GAGVSQSPRYKVTKRGQDVALRCDPISGHVSLYWYRQALGQGPEFLTYFNYEAQQDKSGLPNDRFSAERPEGSISTLTIQRTEQRDSAMYRCASRRTGGSTNEKLFFGSGTQLSVL.

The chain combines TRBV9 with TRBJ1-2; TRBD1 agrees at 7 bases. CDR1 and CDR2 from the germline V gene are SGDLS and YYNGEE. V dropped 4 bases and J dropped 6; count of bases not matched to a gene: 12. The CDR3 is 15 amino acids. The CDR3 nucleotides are TGTGCCAGCAGCAGCCGACAGGGAGGAAGCGATGGCTACACCTTC. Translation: CASSSRQGGSDGYTF.

The CDR3 sequence: CASSVGHRNEQFF. CDR3 in DNA: TGTGCCAGCAGCGTAGGACACCGCAATGAGCAGTTCTTC. V gene TRBV9 combines with J gene TRBJ2-1; D is undetermined. The V gene's germline CDR1 is SGDLS and CDR2 YYNGEE. This CDR3 is 13 amino acids long. Trimming stripped 0 bases from V and 6 bases from J, with 7 bases between.